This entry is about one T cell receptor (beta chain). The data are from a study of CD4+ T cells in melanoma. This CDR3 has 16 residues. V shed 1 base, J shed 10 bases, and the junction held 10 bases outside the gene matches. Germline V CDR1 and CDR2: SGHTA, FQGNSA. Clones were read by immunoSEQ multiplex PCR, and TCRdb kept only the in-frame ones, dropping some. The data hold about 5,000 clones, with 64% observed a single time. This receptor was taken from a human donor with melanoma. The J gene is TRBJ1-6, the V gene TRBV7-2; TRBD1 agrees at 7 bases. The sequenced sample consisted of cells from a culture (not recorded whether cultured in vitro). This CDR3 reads CASSLGQGGYSSPLHF. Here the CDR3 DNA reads TGTGCCAGCAGCTTAGGACAGGGAGGCTACTCGTCACCCCTCCACTTT.